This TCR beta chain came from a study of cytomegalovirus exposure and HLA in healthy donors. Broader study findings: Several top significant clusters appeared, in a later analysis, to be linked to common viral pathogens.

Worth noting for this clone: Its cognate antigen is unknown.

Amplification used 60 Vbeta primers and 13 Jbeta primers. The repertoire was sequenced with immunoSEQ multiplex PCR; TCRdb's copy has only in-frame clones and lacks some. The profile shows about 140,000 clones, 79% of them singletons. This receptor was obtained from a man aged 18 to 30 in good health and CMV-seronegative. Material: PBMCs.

The CDR3 region is CASRVTGHSGNTIYF. CDR3 sequence (DNA): TGTGCCAGCAGGGTAACAGGCCACTCTGGAAACACCATATATTTT. The rearrangement links TRBV2 to TRBJ1-3; perhaps TRBD1 as D (5 bases). The CDR3 totals 15 residues. The germline V and J ends were trimmed by 6 bases and 0 bases, with 12 bases remaining between them. The germline gives CDR1 SNHLY, CDR2 FYNNEI.